This entry lists 7 T cell receptor beta chains sequenced from one sample in a study of blood T cell repertoires in COVID-19 (dated by TCRdb to the early 2020s). Library creation used the immunoSEQ multiplex PCR assay. TCRdb obtained this table from immuneACCESS and retained in-frame rearrangements with V and J assigned. These tables miss some clones; where compared with another copy, unresolved V genes account for less than half of the shortfall, and the remainder is unexplained. Present in this sample are about 180,000 clones, about four fifths of which were seen just once. 8.4% of the sample goes to the ten largest clones. What was sequenced was peripheral blood. These receptors were taken from a woman aged 65 to 85 with acute or convalescent COVID-19.

The chain combines TRBV29-1 with TRBJ2-6; D unclear. This CDR3 region has 13 residues. Trimming shortened V by 6 bases and J by 0 bases, and 6 bases separated the two germline ends. Looked up from germline, CDR1 is SQVTM and CDR2 is ANQGSEA. CDR3 DNA: TGCAGCGTCCGCGTCTCTGGGGCCAACGTCCTGACTTTC. It is translated as CSVRVSGANVLTF.

The V and J genes are TRBV29-1 and TRBJ2-1; D is undetermined. Germline-derived CDR1 and CDR2 are SQVTM and ANQGSEA. V lost 1 base to trimming and J lost 2 bases, with 9 bases between them. The CDR3 has 14 residues. The CDR3 DNA reads as TGCAGCGTTGAAGTCCCGGGTCCCTACAATGAGCAGTTCTTC. As protein: CSVEVPGPYNEQFF.

The genes are TRBV19 and TRBJ2-6; maybe TRBD1 (6 bases). Per the germline V gene, CDR1 is LNHDA and CDR2 is SQIVND (reference sequence). V lost 5 bases and J 2 bases, leaving 13 bases between the germline ends. The length of the CDR3 is 16 residues. CDR3 DNA sequence: TGTGCCAGTAGTCAACAGGGTTCCACTGGGGCCAACGTCCTGACTTTC. Translating gives CASSQQGSTGANVLTF.

This clone was detected a few times. The J gene is TRBJ2-5, the V gene TRBV5-1; D unresolved. Germline V CDR1 and CDR2: SGHRS, YFSETQ. V gave up 0 bases and J gave up 5 bases, with 5 bases separating them. The CDR3 extends over 12 amino acids. The CDR3 loop is CASSLARETQYF. CDR3 DNA: TGCGCCAGCAGCTTGGCTAGGGAGACCCAGTACTTC.

This chain connects TRBV30 to TRBJ2-3; the D is unclear. In germline, CDR1 is GTSNPN, CDR2 SVGIG (reference sequence). Trimming cost V 3 bases and J 0 bases, with 10 bases left between them. The CDR3 sequence is 14 residues long. CDR3: CAWSPGPSTDTQYF. In DNA, the CDR3 is TGTGCCTGGAGCCCCGGTCCTAGCACAGATACGCAGTATTTT.

V gene TRBV6-5 combines with J gene TRBJ2-7, with TRBD1 matching 8 bases. The CDR3 covers 16 residues. Per the germline V gene, CDR1 is MNHEY and CDR2 is SVGAGI. V trimming: 0 bases; J trimming: 4 bases; junction bases outside the gene matches: 8. CDR3 bases: TGTGCCAGCAGTTACTCTTCAGGGGGCGGCCCGTACGAGCAGTACTTC. Protein product: CASSYSSGGGPYEQYF.

The chain joins TRBV9 to TRBJ2-3, with TRBD2 as a possible D gene (6 bases). V lost 4 bases to trimming and J lost 2 bases, with 20 bases between them. The CDR3 covers 17 residues. The germline V gene has CDR1 SGDLS and CDR2 YYNGEE. Written as DNA, the CDR3 is TGTGCCAGCAGCCCGAGGGATACTAGCAGCTACACAGATACGCAGTATTTT. Its translation is CASSPRDTSSYTDTQYF.